Here is one TCR beta chain with its context. Its specificity is unknown. The data are from a study of memory CD4+ T cells and cytomegalovirus serostatus. On the study more broadly: Healthy Belgian adult donors included several CMV-positive and fewer than 25 CMV-negative people.

Single viable CD3+CD4+CD8-CD45RO+ cells were sorted as the memory CD4+ T cells. Serum IgG to CMV pp150, pp28, p38 and p52 defined serostatus. Positive selection with CD4 microbeads enriched total CD4+ T cells. The table came from immunoSEQ multiplex PCR; TCRdb's copy has only in-frame clones and leaves some out. The table lists under 55,000 clones, roughly 78% of them singletons, with around 0.67% in the top ten. Germline CDR1 MNHEY, CDR2 SMNVEV (reference sequence). Trimming took 8 bases from V and 5 from J; bases not matched to a gene: 9. This CDR3 has 16 amino acids. Broader study findings: Suggested: most of the CMV-linked TCR signature lies in CD4+ memory cells.

This receptor was taken from an adult in good health and CMV-seronegative. Specimen: memory CD4+ T cells from blood. This rearrangement joins TRBV27 to TRBJ2-1; 13 bases align to TRBD2. The CDR3 reads CASDRTSGRRNNEQFF. DNA of the CDR3: TGTGCCAGCGACAGGACTAGCGGGAGACGTAACAATGAGCAGTTCTTC.